This T cell receptor (beta chain) was recovered during a study of neurological immune-mediated disorders. TCRdb re-called the 5' RACE reads through MiXCR, storing one row per CDR3 protein. This table holds about 62,000 distinct CDR3 sequences, less than 6% found once. This clonotype was seen ten or more times. The germline V gene has CDR1 MNHEY and CDR2 SVGEGT. V lost 8 bases and J 3 bases, leaving 11 bases between the germline ends. CDR3 length: 12 amino acids. For the unsorted libraries, 2 million PBMCs stored at -80 C served as input. The rearrangement links TRBV6-2 or TRBV6-3 to TRBJ2-7; D unclear. The clonotype comes from a woman aged 50 to 60 with multiple sclerosis. The sequenced sample was PBMCs. The CDR3 DNA follows: TGTGCCAGCGGAACAGTCATCTACGAGCAGTACGTC. Its translation is CASGTVIYEQYV.